This is a list of T cell receptor beta chains from one sample in a study of shared clonotypes between healthy human individuals. Only in-frame clones appear in the TCRdb table, and some are missing; sequencing was by immunoSEQ multiplex PCR. The sample lists about 2.3 million clones, approximately 93% occurring once. Sample: naive CD4+ T cells from PBMCs. These receptors were obtained from a man between 18 and 29 years old in good health. Some clones in this sample may be carry-over from other donors' samples. The CDR3 runs from the conserved cysteine through the conserved F or W. The D gene is left open where the match is weak. The size entry is marked missing in some rows and otherwise reads once, few, many or a size class.

j_call clone_size v_call cdr3_length d_call cdr3_nt cdr3_aa
TRBJ2-7 . TRBV7-2 18 . TGTGCCAGCAGCCTCAGCTCAGGGGGGGTTGTAGGGTCTAGGGAGCAGTACTTC CASSLSSGGVVGSREQYF
TRBJ2-3 few TRBV5-1 14 . TGCGCCAGCAGCTTGGAGGCAGGAAGAGATACGCAGTATTTT CASSLEAGRDTQYF
TRBJ1-2 . TRBV5-1 14 TRBD1 TGCGCCAGCAGCTTGGGCGGACAGGGATATGGCTACACCTTC CASSLGGQGYGYTF
TRBJ1-3 . TRBV5-1 16 TRBD1 TGCGCCAGCAGCGGCGGACAGGGGAGCTCTGGAAACACCATATATTTT CASSGGQGSSGNTIYF
TRBJ2-1 once TRBV9 14 . TGTGCCAGCAGCGTAGGAGGGTCCTACAATGAGCAGTTCTTC CASSVGGSYNEQFF
TRBJ2-3 once TRBV4-1 18 TRBD2 TGCGCCAGCAGCGACCCTCCCGGGACTAGCGGGAGTAGAGATACGCAGTATTTT CASSDPPGTSGSRDTQYF
TRBJ1-2 . TRBV29-1 11 . TGCAGCGTTGCCTATGGGTATGGCTACACCTTC CSVAYGYGYTF
TRBJ2-4 . TRBV7-8 16 . TGTGCCAGCAGCTTAGAGACAGGACGAGCCAAAAACATTCAGTACTTC CASSLETGRAKNIQYF
TRBJ2-1 . TRBV5-4 16 TRBD2 TGTGCCAGCAGCTTGACTAGCGGGTTCACCTACAATGAGCAGTTCTTC CASSLTSGFTYNEQFF
TRBJ1-2 . TRBV18 16 . TGTGCCAGCTCACCACTACAGGAGATAGCTAACTATGGCTACACCTTC CASSPLQEIANYGYTF
TRBJ1-2 . TRBV5-4 15 . TGTGCCAGCAGCTTGGAGGCAGGGAAAGGGTATGGCTACACCTTC CASSLEAGKGYGYTF
TRBJ1-1 . TRBV14 12 . TGTGCCAGCAGCCAAGTATGGACTGAAGCTTTCTTT CASSQVWTEAFF
TRBJ2-7 . TRBV9 14 TRBD2 TGTGCCAGCAGCGCGACTAGCGGCACCTACGAGCAGTACTTC CASSATSGTYEQYF
TRBJ1-2 few TRBV2 13 TRBD1 TGTGCCAGCACCGCGGGACAGGGCTATGGCTACACCTTC CASTAGQGYGYTF
TRBJ2-2 . TRBV5-1 15 . TGCGCCAGCAGCTTGGCCGTAACGGGAGCCGGGGAGCTGTTTTTT CASSLAVTGAGELFF
TRBJ2-1 . TRBV13 17 TRBD1 TGTGCCAGCAGCTTAGGCCGAACAGGGGGATTATGGAATGAGCAGTTCTTC CASSLGRTGGLWNEQFF
TRBJ2-7 . TRBV27 17 TRBD2 TGTGCCAGCAGTTTAATGACGCGGGAGGGAGGCTTCTACGAGCAGTACTTC CASSLMTREGGFYEQYF
TRBJ2-7 once TRBV6-4 12 . TGTGCCAGGGAACAGTTCCCCTACGAGCAGTACTTC CAREQFPYEQYF
TRBJ2-4 once TRBV28 18 TRBD1 TGTGCCAGCAGTTTATCTGGACAGGGAATTCTAGCCAAAAACATTCAGTACTTC CASSLSGQGILAKNIQYF
TRBJ2-1 . TRBV7-2 16 TRBD2 TGTGCCAGCAGCTTAATCAATCGGCGGGAGGGAGGAGAGCAGTTCTTC CASSLINRREGGEQFF
TRBJ2-2 . TRBV7-6 13 . TGTGCCAGCAGAGATCTAGAGGCCGGGGAGCTGTTTTTT CASRDLEAGELFF
TRBJ1-1 . TRBV11-2 13 . TGTGCCAGCCGGGCAGTTAGGAACACTGAAGCTTTCTTT CASRAVRNTEAFF
TRBJ1-2 . TRBV16 18 . TGTGCCAGCAGCCAATCGGGGCAGGGAAGTATTAAGAACTATGGCTACACCTTC CASSQSGQGSIKNYGYTF
TRBJ1-3 . TRBV9 16 . TGTGCCAGCAGCGCGGGAGGGGCCAACTCTGGAAACACCATATATTTT CASSAGGANSGNTIYF
TRBJ2-5 . TRBV11-2 17 TRBD2 TGTGCCAGCAGCTCCCACCCCTCGGGGGGGATTGCGGAGACCCAGTACTTC CASSSHPSGGIAETQYF
TRBJ1-4 . TRBV6-9 17 . TGTGCCAGCCCCATTGGACAACACGAGTGGGCTAATGAAAAACTGTTTTTT CASPIGQHEWANEKLFF
TRBJ2-3 once TRBV7-3 15 TRBD2 TGTGCCAGCAGCTTAGGCGGGAGGTCGGCAGATACGCAGTATTTT CASSLGGRSADTQYF
TRBJ2-5 . TRBV29-1 13 . TGCAGCGTTGTCGGTGAACCCCTCGAGACCCAGTACTTC CSVVGEPLETQYF
TRBJ2-1 . TRBV14 17 TRBD1 TGTGCCAGCAGCCAAGCCATAGGGGACAGGGGATACAATGAGCAGTTCTTC CASSQAIGDRGYNEQFF
TRBJ2-3 . TRBV5-1 15 . TGCGCCAGCAGTTTACAGGGTTCAAGCACAGATACGCAGTATTTT CASSLQGSSTDTQYF
TRBJ1-2 . TRBV5-1 15 TRBD1 TGCGCCAGCAGCTTGGAAGGGGACAGGAGCTATGGCTACACCTTC CASSLEGDRSYGYTF
TRBJ2-2 . TRBV7-2 16 TRBD2 TGTGCCAGCAGTCTAGGACTAGCGGGAGGTTACGGGGAGCTGTTTTTT CASSLGLAGGYGELFF
TRBJ1-1 . TRBV19 15 TRBD1 TGTGCCAGTAACCAAGGGGACAGGGAATACACTGAAGCTTTCTTT CASNQGDREYTEAFF
TRBJ2-2 . TRBV11-3 14 . TGTGCCAGCAGCGACAACAGGGCGGGCGGGGAGCTGTTTTTT CASSDNRAGGELFF
TRBJ1-2 . TRBV7-2 18 TRBD1 TGTGCCAGCAGCTTATATGGCCAGGGGGACCCTTTCGGCTATGGCTACACCTTC CASSLYGQGDPFGYGYTF
TRBJ2-7 . TRBV6-5 15 TRBD1 TGTGCCAGCAGCACACCGAGACAGGGGGACTACGAGCAGTACTTC CASSTPRQGDYEQYF